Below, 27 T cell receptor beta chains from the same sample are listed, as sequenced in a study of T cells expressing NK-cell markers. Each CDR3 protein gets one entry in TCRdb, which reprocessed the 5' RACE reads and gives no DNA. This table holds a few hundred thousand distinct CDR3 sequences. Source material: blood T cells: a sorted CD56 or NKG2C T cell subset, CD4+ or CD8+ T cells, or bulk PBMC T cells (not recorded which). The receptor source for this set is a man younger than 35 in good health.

The CDR3 sequence: CSARRGGPENIQYF. The rearrangement links TRBV20-1 to TRBJ2-4; the TRBD1 assignment by TCRdb is unverifiable without DNA. Germline V gene data show CDR1 as DFQATT and CDR2 as SNEGSKA (reference sequence). The length of the CDR3 is 14 residues.

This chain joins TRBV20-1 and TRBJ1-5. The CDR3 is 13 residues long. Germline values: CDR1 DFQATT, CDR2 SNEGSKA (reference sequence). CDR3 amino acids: CSASGSSNQPQHF.

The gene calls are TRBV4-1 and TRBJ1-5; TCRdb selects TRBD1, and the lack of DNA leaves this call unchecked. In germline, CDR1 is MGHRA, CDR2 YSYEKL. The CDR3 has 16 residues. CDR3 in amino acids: CASSQGYREESQPQHF.

This CDR3 reads CASSPEARGTDTQYF. The chain combines TRBV11-2 with TRBJ2-3; the TCRdb D gene call, TRBD1, has no DNA to confirm it. Germline values: CDR1 SGHAT, CDR2 FQNNGV. The CDR3 extends over 15 amino acids.

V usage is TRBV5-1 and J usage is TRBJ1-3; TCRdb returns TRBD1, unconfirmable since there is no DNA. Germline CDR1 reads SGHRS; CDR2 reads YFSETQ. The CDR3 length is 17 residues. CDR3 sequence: CASSPVPQVSSGNTIYF. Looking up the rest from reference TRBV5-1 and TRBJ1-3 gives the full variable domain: KAGVTQTPRYLIKTRGQQVTLSCSPISGHRSVSWYQQTPGQGLQFLFEYFSETQRNKGNFPGRFSGRQFSNSRSEMNVSTLELGDSALYLCASSPVPQVSSGNTIYFGEGSWLTVV.

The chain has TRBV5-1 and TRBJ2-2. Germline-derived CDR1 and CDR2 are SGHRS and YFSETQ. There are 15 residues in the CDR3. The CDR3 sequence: CASSLGDTYPGELFF.

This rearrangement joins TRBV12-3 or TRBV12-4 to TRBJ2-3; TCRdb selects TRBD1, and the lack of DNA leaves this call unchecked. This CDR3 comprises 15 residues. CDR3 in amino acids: CASSPTGLAPDTQYF.

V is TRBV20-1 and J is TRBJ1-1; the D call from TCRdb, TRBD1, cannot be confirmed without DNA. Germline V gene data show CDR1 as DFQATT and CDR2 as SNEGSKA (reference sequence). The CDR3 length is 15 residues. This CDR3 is CSAEKTGGRNTEAFF.

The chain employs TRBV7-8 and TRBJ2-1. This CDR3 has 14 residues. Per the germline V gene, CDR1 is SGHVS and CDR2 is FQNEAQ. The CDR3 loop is CASSLAVTGNEQFF.

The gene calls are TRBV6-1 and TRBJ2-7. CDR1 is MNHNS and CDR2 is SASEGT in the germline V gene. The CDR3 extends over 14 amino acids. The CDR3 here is CASSFRAEFYEQYF.

CDR3 protein: CSARTGLAGGYNEQFF. V is TRBV20-1 and J is TRBJ2-1; TCRdb's assignment of TRBD2 cannot be checked, as there is no DNA. In germline, CDR1 is DFQATT, CDR2 SNEGSKA (reference sequence). The CDR3 is made up of 16 amino acids.

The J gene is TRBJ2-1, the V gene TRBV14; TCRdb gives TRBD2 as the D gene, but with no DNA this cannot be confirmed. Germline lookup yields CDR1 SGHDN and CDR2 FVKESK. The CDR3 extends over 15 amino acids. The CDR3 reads CASSQGGLQYNEQFF.

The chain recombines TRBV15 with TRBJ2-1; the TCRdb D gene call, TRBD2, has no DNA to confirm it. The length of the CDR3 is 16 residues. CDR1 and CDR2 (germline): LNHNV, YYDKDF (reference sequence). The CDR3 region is CATESVGGRALNEQFF.

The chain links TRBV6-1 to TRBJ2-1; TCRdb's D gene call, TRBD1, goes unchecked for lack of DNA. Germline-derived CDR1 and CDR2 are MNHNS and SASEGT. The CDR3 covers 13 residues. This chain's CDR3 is CASSEGRGVEQFF.

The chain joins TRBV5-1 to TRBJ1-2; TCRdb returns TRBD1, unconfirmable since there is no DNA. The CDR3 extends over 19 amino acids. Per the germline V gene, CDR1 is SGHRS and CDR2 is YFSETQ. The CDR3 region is CASSSQWTGTAMKDYGYTF.

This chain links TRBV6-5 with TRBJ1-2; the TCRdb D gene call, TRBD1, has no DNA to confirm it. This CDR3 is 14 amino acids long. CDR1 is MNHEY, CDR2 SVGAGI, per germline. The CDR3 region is CASSYSYRAGGYTF.

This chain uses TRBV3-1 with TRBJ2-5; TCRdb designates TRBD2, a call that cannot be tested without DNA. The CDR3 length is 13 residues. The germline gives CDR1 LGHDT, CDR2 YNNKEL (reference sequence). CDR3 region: CASSSLVEETQYF.

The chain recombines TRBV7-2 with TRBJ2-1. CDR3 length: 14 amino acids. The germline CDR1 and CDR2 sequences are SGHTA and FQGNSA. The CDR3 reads CASSLAVAIHEQFF.

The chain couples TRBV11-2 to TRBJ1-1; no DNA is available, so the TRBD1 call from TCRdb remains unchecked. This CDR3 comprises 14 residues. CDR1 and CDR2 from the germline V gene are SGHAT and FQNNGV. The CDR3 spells CASSITGENTEAFF.

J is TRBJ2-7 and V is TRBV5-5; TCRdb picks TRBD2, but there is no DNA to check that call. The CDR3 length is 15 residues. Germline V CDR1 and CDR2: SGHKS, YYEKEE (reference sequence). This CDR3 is CASSLAGGSSYEQYF.

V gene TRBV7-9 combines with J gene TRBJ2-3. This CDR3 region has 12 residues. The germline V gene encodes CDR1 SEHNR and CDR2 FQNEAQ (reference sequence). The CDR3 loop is CASSLDSDTQYF.

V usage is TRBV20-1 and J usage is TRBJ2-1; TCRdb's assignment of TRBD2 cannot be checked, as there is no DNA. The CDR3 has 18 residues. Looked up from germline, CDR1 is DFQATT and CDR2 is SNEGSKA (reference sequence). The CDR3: CSASSGLAGELAYNEQFF.

Here the CDR3 reads CSAREDRGGYTF. The V call is TRBV20-1, the J call TRBJ1-2; the D call from TCRdb, TRBD1, cannot be confirmed without DNA. The CDR3 contains 12 residues. The germline V gene encodes CDR1 DFQATT and CDR2 SNEGSKA (reference sequence).

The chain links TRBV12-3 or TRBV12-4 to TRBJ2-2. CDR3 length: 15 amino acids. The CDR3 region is CASSFGDLGAGELFF.

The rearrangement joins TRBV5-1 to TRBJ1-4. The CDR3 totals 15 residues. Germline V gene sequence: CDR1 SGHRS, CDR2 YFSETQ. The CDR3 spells CASSPDGVKDEKLFF.

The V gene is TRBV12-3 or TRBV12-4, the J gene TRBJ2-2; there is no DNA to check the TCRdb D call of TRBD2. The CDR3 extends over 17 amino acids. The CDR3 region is CASRNKLAGIRAGELFF.

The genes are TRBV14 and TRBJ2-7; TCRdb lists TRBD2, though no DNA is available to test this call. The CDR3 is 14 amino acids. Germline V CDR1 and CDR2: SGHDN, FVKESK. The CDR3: CASSQDWAGGEQYF.